These 9 T cell receptor beta chains were sequenced from one sample in a study of blood T cell repertoires in COVID-19. The repertoire was sequenced with immunoSEQ multiplex PCR; TCRdb's copy has only in-frame clones and lacks some. This table holds some 460,000 clones, roughly nine tenths found once. The specimen was PBMCs or T cells enriched from blood (not recorded which). These receptors originate from a woman between 18 and 30 years old with acute COVID-19.

This clone has a handful of counts. The V gene is TRBV5-1, the J gene TRBJ1-1; maybe TRBD1 (5 bases). The CDR3 sequence is 16 residues long. The V gene's germline CDR1 is SGHRS and CDR2 YFSETQ. V lost 0 bases, J lost 1 base, and 13 bases lay in between. As DNA, the CDR3 is TGCGCCAGCAGCTTGGCCCCCAGGGAGGAGAACACTGAAGCTTTCTTT. Translated: CASSLAPREENTEAFF.

The CDR3 here is CASSGGQTTNEKLFF. Written as DNA, the CDR3 is TGTGCCAGCAGCGGCGGACAGACAACTAATGAAAAACTGTTTTTT. The genes are TRBV9 and TRBJ1-4; weak D call: TRBD1 (6 bases). This CDR3 has 15 residues. Per the germline V gene, CDR1 is SGDLS and CDR2 is YYNGEE. Trimming shortened V by 3 bases and J by 0 bases, and 9 bases separated the two germline ends. Variable domain in full (rest from reference TRBV9 and TRBJ1-4): DSGVTQTPKHLITATGQRVTLRCSPRSGDLSVYWYQQSLDQGLQFLIQYYNGEERAKGNILERFSAQQFPDLHSELNLSSLELGDSALYFCASSGGQTTNEKLFFGSGTQLSVL.

The table lists this clone with a count of one. The chain combines TRBV19 with TRBJ1-2, with D maybe TRBD1 (5 bases). The V gene lost 6 bases and the J gene lost 8 bases, with 16 bases spanning the gap. There are 13 residues in the CDR3. In germline, CDR1 is LNHDA, CDR2 SQIVND (reference sequence). DNA of the CDR3: TGTGCCAGTAGCCGTGGGGGAGGACAAGGCTACACCTTC. This encodes CASSRGGGQGYTF.

The rearrangement uses TRBV5-6 and TRBJ1-6; possibly TRBD1 for D (6 bases). Trimming removed 0 bases from V and 11 bases from J, with 15 bases in between. CDR1 and CDR2 from the germline V gene are SGHDT and YYEEEE. CDR3 size: 15 residues. CDR3 coding DNA: TGTGCCAGCAGCTTGGCTTCGGGACATCCCGCACCCCTCCACTTT. This encodes CASSLASGHPAPLHF.

This rearrangement joins TRBV5-1 to TRBJ1-2; D is perhaps TRBD1 (6 bases). CDR3 length: 15 amino acids. Germline CDR1 SGHRS, CDR2 YFSETQ. V was trimmed by 2 bases and J by 1 base, leaving 12 bases between them. CDR3 DNA: TGCGCCAGCAGCTTTGGACAGACTGATAACTATGGCTACACCTTC. This gives the protein CASSFGQTDNYGYTF.

The chain recombines TRBV10-3 with TRBJ2-5; 8 bases agree with TRBD2. V dropped 11 bases and J dropped 2; count of bases not matched to a gene: 4. Germline CDR1 ENHRY, CDR2 SYGVKD. The CDR3 spans 12 residues. CDR3 nucleotides: TGTGCCGCAGGGACTAGACAAGAGACCCAGTACTTC. Protein: CAAGTRQETQYF.

This clone turned up a few times. The rearrangement links TRBV25-1 to TRBJ1-1, with D possibly being TRBD1 (6 bases). V lost 6 bases and J 1 base, leaving 15 bases between the germline ends. Germline V gene sequence: CDR1 MGHDK, CDR2 SYGVNS. This CDR3 contains 15 residues. The CDR3: CASSGVQGRNTEAFF. CDR3 in DNA: TGTGCCAGCAGCGGAGTACAGGGTAGGAACACTGAAGCTTTCTTT.

The V and J genes are TRBV5-6 and TRBJ1-2; weak D call: TRBD1 (6 bases). The V end lost 0 bases, the J end lost 3 bases, and 9 bases lay between the germline ends. Germline V gene lookup returns CDR1 SGHDT and CDR2 YYEEEE. CDR3 length: 14 amino acids. CDR3 amino acids: CASSLETGYYGYTF. The CDR3, as DNA: TGTGCCAGCAGCTTGGAGACAGGCTACTATGGCTACACCTTC. Drawing the rest from reference TRBV5-6 and TRBJ1-2, the complete variable domain is DAGVTQSPTHLIKTRGQQVTLRCSPKSGHDTVSWYQQALGQGPQFIFQYYEEEERQRGNFPDRFSGHQFPNYSSELNVNALLLGDSALYLCASSLETGYYGYTFGSGTRLTVV.

V usage is TRBV2 and J usage is TRBJ1-6, with D perhaps TRBD1 (5 bases). The V end was cut by 8 bases, the J end by 10 bases, with 18 bases between. The CDR3 has 14 residues. Germline V CDR1 and CDR2: SNHLY, FYNNEI. For the CDR3, the DNA is TGTGCCAGCGGTCGGGGGACTGAATCATCACCCCTCCACTTT. Its translation is CASGRGTESSPLHF. The variable domain in full, completed from reference TRBV2 and TRBJ1-6, reads EPEVTQTPSHQVTQMGQEVILRCVPISNHLYFYWYRQILGQKVEFLVSFYNNEISEKSEIFDDQFSVERPDGSNFTLKIRSTKLEDSAMYFCASGRGTESSPLHFGNGTRLTVT.